Following are 22 T cell receptor beta chains from one sample sequenced in a study of blood T cells in healthy people across ages. Together with a sample-barcoded 5' primer, a J-beta primer mix was included in a second PCR lasting about 6 to 11 cycles. MiXCR, applied by TCRdb to the 5' RACE reads, yields one record per CDR3 protein. The sample carries roughly 2 million distinct CDR3 sequences, roughly 49% recorded once. The sequencing input was blood. These TCRs come from a woman aged 40 to 50 in good health.

The chain is built from TRBV6-2 or TRBV6-3 and TRBJ2-5, with 9 bases aligning to TRBD1. Germline CDR1 MNHEY, CDR2 SVGEGT. Unmatched junction bases numbered 2, after V lost 0 bases and J lost 3 bases. The CDR3 sequence is 15 residues long. The CDR3 loop is CASSYSWTGEETQYF. CDR3 bases: TGTGCCAGCAGTTACTCCTGGACAGGGGAAGAGACCCAGTACTTC.

The chain couples TRBV12-3 or TRBV12-4 to TRBJ1-2; D is undetermined. CDR3 length equals 13 residues. The V end was cut by 5 bases, the J end by 4 bases, with 11 bases between. CDR3 DNA sequence: TGTGCCAGCAGTCCCCGGACGCCCTATGGCTACACCTTC. It yields the protein CASSPRTPYGYTF.

This clonotype has more than one count but fewer than ten. This chain links TRBV29-1 with TRBJ1-2, with 7 bases fitting TRBD1. Germline loops: CDR1 SQVTM, CDR2 ANQGSEA. Trimming removed 4 bases from V and 7 bases from J; junction bases left unmatched: 9. The CDR3 spans 13 residues. The CDR3 DNA is TGCAGCGTTGGTGGGGGCGGACAGGCTGGCTACACCTTC. The encoded protein is CSVGGGGQAGYTF.

This chain joins TRBV28 and TRBJ2-7, with 7 bases fitting TRBD2. J was trimmed by 2 bases and V by 2 bases; bases with no gene match: 9. Germline CDR1 MDHEN, CDR2 SYDVKM. This CDR3 region has 16 residues. This CDR3 reads CASSLPPGGSPYEQYF. DNA for the CDR3: TGTGCCAGCAGTTTACCTCCCGGGGGGTCCCCCTACGAGCAGTACTTC.

The V and J genes are TRBV5-5 and TRBJ1-2; D is undetermined. The germline V gene has CDR1 SGHKS and CDR2 YYEKEE (reference sequence). The CDR3 sequence is 14 residues long. Between the trimmed V and J ends, which lost 0 bases and 3 bases, there was a span of 9 bases. CDR3 region: CASSLVPVDYGYTF. CDR3 sequence (DNA): TGTGCCAGCAGCTTGGTTCCAGTTGACTATGGCTACACCTTC.

The V gene is TRBV10-2, the J gene TRBJ2-1; D might be TRBD1 (6 bases). The CDR3 extends over 16 amino acids. V was pared by 7 bases and J by 6 bases, with 22 bases between. Per the germline V gene, CDR1 is WSHSY and CDR2 is SAAADI. The CDR3 DNA is TGCGCCAGCAACGTCGGGCAGGGGATCCTTTCCAATGAGCAGTTCTTC. It translates to CASNVGQGILSNEQFF.

The rearrangement joins TRBV29-1 to TRBJ2-7, with D possibly being TRBD1 (6 bases). The CDR3 contains 15 residues. V was cut by 5 bases and J by 2 bases, with 19 bases left in between. CDR1 and CDR2 from the germline V gene are SQVTM and ANQGSEA. The CDR3: CSVKQGPDGAYEQYF. CDR3 in DNA: TGCAGCGTTAAACAGGGCCCCGACGGGGCCTACGAGCAGTACTTC.

A few counts support this clonotype. The chain recombines TRBV20-1 with TRBJ2-3, with a weak D call TRBD1 (6 bases). V lost 3 bases to trimming and J lost 7 bases, with 14 bases between them. From germline, CDR1 is DFQATT and CDR2 SNEGSKA (reference sequence). This CDR3 is 13 amino acids long. CDR3 sequence reads: CSASRPGHHTQYF. In DNA form, the CDR3 reads TGCAGTGCTAGTCGTCCGGGACACCATACGCAGTATTTT.

This clonotype was seen only a few times. The chain joins TRBV5-6 to TRBJ2-3, with 7 nucleotides matching TRBD1. This CDR3 has 15 residues. Germline assignment: CDR1 SGHDT and CDR2 YYEEEE. V lost 2 bases to trimming and J lost 2 bases; unmatched junction nucleotides: 5. CDR3 protein: CASSFRDRFTDTQYF. CDR3 nucleotide sequence: TGTGCCAGCAGCTTTAGGGACAGATTCACAGATACGCAGTATTTT.

The chain uses TRBV25-1 and TRBJ2-1; 9 bases fit TRBD2. CDR1 is MGHDK, CDR2 SYGVNS, per germline. This CDR3 spans 14 amino acids. The trim removed 8 bases at V and 0 bases at J, leaving 2 bases unmatched. In nucleotides, the CDR3 is TGTGCCAGCCAGACTAGCGGCTCCTACAATGAGCAGTTCTTC. Residues: CASQTSGSYNEQFF.

The chain is built from TRBV14 and TRBJ1-1; possible D gene TRBD1, 6 bases. The CDR3 length is 15 residues. The V and J ends lost 0 bases and 1 base respectively, with 9 bases between them. Germline V lookup: CDR1 SGHDN, CDR2 FVKESK. DNA of the CDR3: TGTGCCAGCAGCCAAGAGGGCAGGGGGAACACTGAAGCTTTCTTT. Its translation: CASSQEGRGNTEAFF.

As regards this clonotype: At one of its ends the junction is not consistent with the germline gene, which may arise from a read error. J is TRBJ2-7 and V is TRBV4-3; D is perhaps TRBD2 (5 bases). This CDR3 is 14 amino acids long. Germline CDR1 and CDR2: LGHNA and YSLEER. The CDR3 is CAGSQDRGSHEQYF. CDR3 bases: TGCGCCGGCAGCCAAGATCGGGGTTCCCACGAGCAGTACTTC.

V is TRBV18 and J is TRBJ1-1; maybe TRBD1 (5 bases). Trimming took 6 bases from V and 0 from J, leaving 17 bases between them. Germline V CDR1 and CDR2: KGHSH, LQKENI. CDR3 length: 16 amino acids. Written as DNA, the CDR3 is TGTGCCAGCTCGCCGGGACCGAGTAATTTGAACACTGAAGCTTTCTTT. Translated: CASSPGPSNLNTEAFF.

In DNA form, the CDR3 reads TGCAGTGCTAACTCTTTAACTAGCGCCCGCCTGAATGAGCAGTTCTTC. The encoded protein is CSANSLTSARLNEQFF. The chain uses TRBV20-1 and TRBJ2-1; 7 bases align to TRBD2. This CDR3 has 16 residues. The trim removed 4 bases at V and 7 bases at J, leaving 16 bases unmatched. Per the germline V gene, CDR1 is DFQATT and CDR2 is SNEGSKA (reference sequence).

This clonotype has only a few counts. The V gene is TRBV25-1, the J gene TRBJ1-2; 9 nucleotides line up with TRBD1. The trim removed 8 bases at V and 7 bases at J, leaving 5 bases unmatched. CDR3 size: 12 residues. Germline CDR1 reads MGHDK; CDR2 reads SYGVNS. This chain's CDR3 is CASDGQGFGYTF. The CDR3 DNA is TGTGCCAGCGACGGACAGGGGTTTGGCTACACCTTC.

This rearrangement joins TRBV6-1 to TRBJ1-5, with 8 positions matching TRBD1. V lost 5 bases to trimming and J lost 0 bases; unmatched junction nucleotides: 9. In germline, CDR1 is MNHNS, CDR2 SASEGT. The CDR3 runs to 17 residues. The CDR3 sequence: CASSRAGTGGSNQPQHF. DNA of the CDR3: TGTGCCAGCAGTCGGGCCGGGACAGGAGGTAGCAATCAGCCCCAGCATTTT.

CDR3 sequence: CASSLIGQIFNSPLHF. The CDR3, as DNA: TGTGCCAGCAGCCTGATCGGACAGATTTTCAATTCACCCCTCCACTTT. V and J are TRBV7-2 and TRBJ1-6, with a weak D call TRBD1 (6 bases). The CDR3 is 16 residues long. V was shortened by 5 bases and J by 7 bases, with 18 bases between the two germline ends. In germline, CDR1 is SGHTA, CDR2 FQGNSA.

The V gene is TRBV6-2 or TRBV6-3, the J gene TRBJ2-4, with 9 positions matching TRBD2. The DNA end lines up better with TRBJ2-7; the J call may be wrong. This CDR3 has 12 residues. Germline CDR1 reads MNHEY; CDR2 reads SVGEGT. CDR3 DNA sequence: TGTGCCAGCAGGGGACTAGCCCACGAGCAGTACTTC. Translated, it gives CASRGLAHEQYF.

This chain links TRBV7-2 with TRBJ2-5; 9 bases align to TRBD2. With V trimmed by 1 base and J by 4 bases, 4 bases remained unmatched. Germline V gene lookup returns CDR1 SGHTA and CDR2 FQGNSA. The CDR3 covers 15 residues. CDR3 DNA sequence: TGTGCCAGCAGCTTAGTTTCTAGCGGGGCAGAGACCCAGTACTTC. Amino acids: CASSLVSSGAETQYF.

This chain uses TRBV20-1 with TRBJ2-5; no clear D. V shed 3 bases and J shed 5 bases, with 16 bases lying between them. CDR1 and CDR2 (germline): DFQATT, SNEGSKA (reference sequence). The CDR3 is 14 amino acids. The chain's CDR3 is CSASDRPYGETQYF. The CDR3, as DNA: TGCAGTGCTAGTGACCGACCGTACGGGGAGACCCAGTACTTC.

J is TRBJ2-3 and V is TRBV13; 11 nucleotides align to TRBD2. The V gene's germline CDR1 is PRHDT and CDR2 FYEKMQ (reference sequence). CDR3 length equals 16 residues. The junction had 7 bases not matched to a gene; V was cut back by 5 bases and J by 3 bases. The CDR3 loop reads CASSKVAGGPTDTQYF. The DNA of the CDR3 is TGTGCCAGCAGCAAGGTAGCGGGGGGGCCGACAGATACGCAGTATTTT.

The gene calls are TRBV29-1 and TRBJ1-1, with D tentatively TRBD1 (5 bases). CDR3 length equals 13 residues. The germline V gene has CDR1 SQVTM and CDR2 ANQGSEA. The ends were cut back, 7 bases at V and 0 bases at J, with 12 bases in the middle. As DNA, the CDR3 is TGCAGCGGGGGGAGGACCATGAACACTGAAGCTTTCTTT. Its translation is CSGGRTMNTEAFF.